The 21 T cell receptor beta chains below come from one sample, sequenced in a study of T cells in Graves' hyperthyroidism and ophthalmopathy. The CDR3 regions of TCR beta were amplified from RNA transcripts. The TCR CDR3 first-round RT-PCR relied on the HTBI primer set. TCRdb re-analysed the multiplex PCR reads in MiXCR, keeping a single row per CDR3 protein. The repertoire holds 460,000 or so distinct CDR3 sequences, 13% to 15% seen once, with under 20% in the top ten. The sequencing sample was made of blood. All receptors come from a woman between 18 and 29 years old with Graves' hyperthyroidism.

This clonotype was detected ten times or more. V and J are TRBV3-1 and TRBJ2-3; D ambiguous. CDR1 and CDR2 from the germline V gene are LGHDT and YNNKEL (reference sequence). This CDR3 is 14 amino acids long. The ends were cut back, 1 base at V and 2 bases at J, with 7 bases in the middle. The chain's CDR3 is CASSQVRVTDTQYF. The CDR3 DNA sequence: TGTGCCAGCAGCCAAGTAAGGGTCACAGATACGCAGTATTTT.

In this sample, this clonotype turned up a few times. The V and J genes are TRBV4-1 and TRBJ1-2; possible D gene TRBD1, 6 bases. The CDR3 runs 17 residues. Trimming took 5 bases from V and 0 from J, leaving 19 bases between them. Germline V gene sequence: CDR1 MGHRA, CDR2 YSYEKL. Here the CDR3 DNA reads TGCGCCAGCAGCGGGGGCCGCAACACCAATTCTAACTATGGCTACACCTTC. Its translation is CASSGGRNTNSNYGYTF.

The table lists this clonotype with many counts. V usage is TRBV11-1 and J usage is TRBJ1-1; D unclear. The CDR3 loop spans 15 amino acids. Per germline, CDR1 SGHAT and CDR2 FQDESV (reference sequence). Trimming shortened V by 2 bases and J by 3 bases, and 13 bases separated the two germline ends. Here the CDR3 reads CASSLSPLTDTEAFF. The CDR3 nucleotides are TGTGCCAGCAGCTTATCCCCCCTTACGGACACTGAAGCTTTCTTT.

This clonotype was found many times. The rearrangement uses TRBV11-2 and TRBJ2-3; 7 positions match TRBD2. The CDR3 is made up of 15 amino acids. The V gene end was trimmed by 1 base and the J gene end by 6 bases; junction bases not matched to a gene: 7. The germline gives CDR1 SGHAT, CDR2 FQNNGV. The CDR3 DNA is TGTGCCAGCAGCTTAGGGGACTACCCGTGGGATACGCAGTATTTT. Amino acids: CASSLGDYPWDTQYF.

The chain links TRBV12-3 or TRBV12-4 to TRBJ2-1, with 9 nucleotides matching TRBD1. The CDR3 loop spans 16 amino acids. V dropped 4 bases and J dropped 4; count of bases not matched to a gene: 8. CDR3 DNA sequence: TGTGCCAGCAGTTATTCCGGACAGGGGCATTACAATGAGCAGTTCTTC. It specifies CASSYSGQGHYNEQFF.

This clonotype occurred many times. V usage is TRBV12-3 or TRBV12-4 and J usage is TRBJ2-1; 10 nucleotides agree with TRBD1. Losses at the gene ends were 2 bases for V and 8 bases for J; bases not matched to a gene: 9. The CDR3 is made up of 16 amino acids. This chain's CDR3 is CASSLRGTGVYDEQFF. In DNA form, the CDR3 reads TGTGCCAGCAGTTTAAGGGGGACAGGGGTCTATGATGAGCAGTTCTTC.

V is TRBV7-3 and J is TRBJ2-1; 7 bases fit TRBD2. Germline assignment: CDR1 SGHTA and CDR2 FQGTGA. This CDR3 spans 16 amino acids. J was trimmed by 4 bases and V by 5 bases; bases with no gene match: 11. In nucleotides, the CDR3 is TGTGCCAGCAGCATCAGGGCTAGCGGCCTTTACAATGAGCAGTTCTTC. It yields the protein CASSIRASGLYNEQFF.

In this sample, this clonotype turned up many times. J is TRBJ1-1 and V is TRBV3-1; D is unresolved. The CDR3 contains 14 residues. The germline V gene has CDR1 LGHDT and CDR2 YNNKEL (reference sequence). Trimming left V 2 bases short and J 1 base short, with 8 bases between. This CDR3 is CASSQQRSNTEAFF. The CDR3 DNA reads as TGTGCCAGCAGCCAACAGAGATCGAACACTGAAGCTTTCTTT. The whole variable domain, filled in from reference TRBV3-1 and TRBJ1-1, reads DTAVSQTPKYLVTQMGNDKSIKCEQNLGHDTMYWYKQDSKKFLKIMFSYNNKELIINETVPNRFSPKSPDKAHLNLHINSLELGDSAVYFCASSQQRSNTEAFFGQGTRLTVV.

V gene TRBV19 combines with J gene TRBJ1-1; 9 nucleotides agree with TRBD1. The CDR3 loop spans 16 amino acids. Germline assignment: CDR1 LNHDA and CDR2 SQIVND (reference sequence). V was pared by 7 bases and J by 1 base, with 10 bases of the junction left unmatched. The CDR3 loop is CASIPGTGQTNTEAFF. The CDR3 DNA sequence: TGTGCCAGTATCCCCGGGACAGGGCAGACGAACACTGAAGCTTTCTTT. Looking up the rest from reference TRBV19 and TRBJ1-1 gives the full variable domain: DGGITQSPKYLFRKEGQNVTLSCEQNLNHDAMYWYRQDPGQGLRLIYYSQIVNDFQKGDIAEGYSVSREKKESFPLTVTSAQKNPTAFYLCASIPGTGQTNTEAFFGQGTRLTVV.

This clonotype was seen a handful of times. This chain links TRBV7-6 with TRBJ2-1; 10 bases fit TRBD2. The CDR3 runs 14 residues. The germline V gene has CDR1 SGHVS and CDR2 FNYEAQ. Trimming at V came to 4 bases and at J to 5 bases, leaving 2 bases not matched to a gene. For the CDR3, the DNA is TGTGCCAGCAGCTCTAGCGGGAGCCACAATGAGCAGTTCTTC. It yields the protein CASSSSGSHNEQFF.

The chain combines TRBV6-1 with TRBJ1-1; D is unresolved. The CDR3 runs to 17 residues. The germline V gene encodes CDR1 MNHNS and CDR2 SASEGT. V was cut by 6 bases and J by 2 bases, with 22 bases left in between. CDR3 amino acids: CASSHLEWGDYNTEAFF. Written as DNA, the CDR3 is TGTGCCAGCAGCCACCTTGAGTGGGGAGACTATAACACTGAAGCTTTCTTT.

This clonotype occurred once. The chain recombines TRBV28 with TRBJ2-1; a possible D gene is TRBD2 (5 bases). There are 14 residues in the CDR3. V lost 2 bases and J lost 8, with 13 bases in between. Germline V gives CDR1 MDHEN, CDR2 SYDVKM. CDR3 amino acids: CASSLGGSLDEQFF. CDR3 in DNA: TGTGCCAGCAGTTTAGGCGGGTCCCTTGATGAGCAGTTCTTC.

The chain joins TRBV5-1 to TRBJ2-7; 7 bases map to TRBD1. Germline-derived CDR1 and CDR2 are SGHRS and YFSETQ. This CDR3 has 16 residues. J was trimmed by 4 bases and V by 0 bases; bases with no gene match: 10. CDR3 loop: CASSLASPDRPYEQYF. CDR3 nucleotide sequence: TGCGCCAGCAGCTTGGCCTCTCCGGACAGGCCGTACGAGCAGTACTTC.

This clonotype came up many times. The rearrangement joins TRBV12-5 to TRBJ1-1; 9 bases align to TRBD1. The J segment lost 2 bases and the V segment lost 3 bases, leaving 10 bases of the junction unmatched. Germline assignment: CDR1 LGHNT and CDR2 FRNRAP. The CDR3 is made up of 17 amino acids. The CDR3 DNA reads TGTGCTAGTGGTTTTATACAGGGGGCATCAAAAAACACTGAAGCTTTCTTT. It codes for CASGFIQGASKNTEAFF.

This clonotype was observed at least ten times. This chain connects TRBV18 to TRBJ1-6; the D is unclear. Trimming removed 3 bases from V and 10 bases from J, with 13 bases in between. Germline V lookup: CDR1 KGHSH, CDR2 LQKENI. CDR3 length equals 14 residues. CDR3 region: CASSPIGLRSPLHF. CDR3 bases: TGTGCCAGCTCACCGATTGGGTTACGATCACCCCTCCACTTT.

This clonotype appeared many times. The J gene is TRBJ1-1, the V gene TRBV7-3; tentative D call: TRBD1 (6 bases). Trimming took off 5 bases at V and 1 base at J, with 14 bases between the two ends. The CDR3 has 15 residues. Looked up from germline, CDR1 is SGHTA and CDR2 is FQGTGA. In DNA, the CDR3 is TGTGCCAGCAGCCCAAACAGGGCCACGAACACTGAAGCTTTCTTT. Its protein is CASSPNRATNTEAFF. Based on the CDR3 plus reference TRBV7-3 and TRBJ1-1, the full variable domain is GAGVSQTPSNKVTEKGKYVELRCDPISGHTALYWYRQSLGQGPEFLIYFQGTGAADDSGLPNDRFFAVRPEGSVSTLKIQRTERGDSAVYLCASSPNRATNTEAFFGQGTRLTVV.

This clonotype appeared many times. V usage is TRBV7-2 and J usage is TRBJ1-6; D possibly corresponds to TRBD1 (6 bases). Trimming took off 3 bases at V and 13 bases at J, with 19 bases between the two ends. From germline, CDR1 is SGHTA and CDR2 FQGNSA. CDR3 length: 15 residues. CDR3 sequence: CASSFGGALLGPLHF. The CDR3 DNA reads TGTGCCAGCAGCTTCGGGGGCGCCCTTCTGGGGCCCCTCCACTTT.

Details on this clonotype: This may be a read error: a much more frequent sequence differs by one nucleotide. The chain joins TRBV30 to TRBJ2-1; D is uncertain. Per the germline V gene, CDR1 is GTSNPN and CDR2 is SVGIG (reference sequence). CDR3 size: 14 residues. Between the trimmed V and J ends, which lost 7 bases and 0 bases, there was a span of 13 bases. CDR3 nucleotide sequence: TGTGCCTCCGCCCCCATGAGCTCCTACAATGAGCAGTTCTTC. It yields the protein CASAPMSSYNEQFF.

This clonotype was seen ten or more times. CDR3 in amino acids: CASSLLYTGTGGGYTF. The CDR3, as DNA: TGCGCCAGCAGCTTGTTATACACCGGGACAGGGGGAGGCTACACCTTC. The V call is TRBV5-1, the J call TRBJ1-2; 11 bases are a match to TRBD1. The junction had 10 bases not matched to a gene; V was cut back by 1 base and J by 8 bases. Germline V gene data show CDR1 as SGHRS and CDR2 as YFSETQ. The CDR3 is 16 amino acids.

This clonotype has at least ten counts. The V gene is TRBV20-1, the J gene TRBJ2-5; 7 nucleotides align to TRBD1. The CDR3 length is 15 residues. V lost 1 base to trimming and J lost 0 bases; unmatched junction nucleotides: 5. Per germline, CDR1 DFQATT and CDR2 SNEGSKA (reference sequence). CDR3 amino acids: CSARVNRGYQETQYF. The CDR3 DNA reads TGCAGTGCTAGAGTTAACAGGGGCTACCAAGAGACCCAGTACTTC.

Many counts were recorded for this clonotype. The CDR3 region has the DNA TGTGCCAGCAGCCCGGGGACTAGAAGACAAGAGACCCAGTACTTC. This gives the protein CASSPGTRRQETQYF. V and J are TRBV9 and TRBJ2-5, with 8 bases identical to TRBD2. The CDR3 consists of 15 residues. Germline-derived CDR1 and CDR2 are SGDLS and YYNGEE. V was pared by 4 bases and J by 2 bases, with 7 bases of the junction left unmatched. Full variable domain (missing parts from reference TRBV9 and TRBJ2-5): DSGVTQTPKHLITATGQRVTLRCSPRSGDLSVYWYQQSLDQGLQFLIQYYNGEERAKGNILERFSAQQFPDLHSELNLSSLELGDSALYFCASSPGTRRQETQYFGPGTRLLVL.